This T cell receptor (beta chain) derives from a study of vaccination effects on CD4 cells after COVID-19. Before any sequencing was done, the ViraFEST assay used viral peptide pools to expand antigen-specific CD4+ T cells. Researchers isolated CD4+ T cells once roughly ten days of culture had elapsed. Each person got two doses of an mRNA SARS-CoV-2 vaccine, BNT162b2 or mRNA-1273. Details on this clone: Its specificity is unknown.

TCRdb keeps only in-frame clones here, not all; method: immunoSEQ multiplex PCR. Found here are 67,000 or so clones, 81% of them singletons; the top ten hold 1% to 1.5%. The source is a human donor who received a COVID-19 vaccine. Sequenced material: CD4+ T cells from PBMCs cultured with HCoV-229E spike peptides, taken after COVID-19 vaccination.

CDR3: CASSRSFLAKNIQYF. The CDR3, as DNA: TGCGCCAGCAGTCGAAGCTTTCTAGCCAAAAACATTCAGTACTTC. The V gene is TRBV4-1, the J gene TRBJ2-4; D gene uncertain. Germline CDR1 is MGHRA and CDR2 is YSYEKL. The CDR3 is made up of 15 amino acids. V was shortened by 6 bases and J by 0 bases, with 12 bases between the two germline ends.